The 24 T cell receptor beta chains below all came from one sample that was sequenced in a study of Ad26.COV2.S vaccination and SARS-CoV-2 variants. Treatment in this sample: 19 received Ad26.COV2.S at low or high dose, single or two shots; several received placebo; per-sample allocation not given. Samples analyzed were those drawn on day 63 after the first vaccine or placebo injection. The method was immunoSEQ multiplex PCR; TCRdb's version includes in-frame clones alone and lacks a portion of them. Among 350,000 to 600,000 clones listed, approximately 90% were seen once. Here the sequenced sample was peripheral blood, taken in a trial of Ad26.COV2.S vaccine versus placebo. The receptor source for this set is a person between 18 and 65 years old who received the Ad26.COV2.S COVID-19 vaccine or a placebo.

The chain links TRBV28 to TRBJ1-5; weak D call: TRBD1 (5 bases). Germline-derived CDR1 and CDR2 are MDHEN and SYDVKM. The length of the CDR3 is 19 residues. Trimming took off 5 bases at V and 1 base at J, with 24 bases between the two ends. The CDR3, as DNA: TGTGCCAGCAGTCCGCTGCCAGGGTTTTCTCGTAGCAGCAATCAGCCCCAGCATTTT. It codes for CASSPLPGFSRSSNQPQHF. The full variable domain, completed using reference TRBV28 and TRBJ1-5, is DVKVTQSSRYLVKRTGEKVFLECVQDMDHENMFWYRQDPGLGLRLIYFSYDVKMKEKGDIPEGYSVSREKKERFSLILESASTNQTSMYLCASSPLPGFSRSSNQPQHFGDGTRLSIL.

The table lists this clone with a count of one. The chain couples TRBV27 to TRBJ1-5, with D tentatively TRBD1 (6 bases). The V gene's germline CDR1 is MNHEY and CDR2 SMNVEV (reference sequence). The germline V and J ends were trimmed by 10 bases and 2 bases, with 18 bases remaining between them. The CDR3 runs to 15 residues. The CDR3 is CATRGGQWGNQPQHF. The CDR3 coding sequence is TGTGCCACCCGGGGGGGGCAGTGGGGCAATCAGCCCCAGCATTTT.

The V and J genes are TRBV4-3 and TRBJ2-3, with 13 bases that match TRBD2. The CDR3 extends over 17 amino acids. V lost 3 bases to trimming and J lost 4 bases; unmatched junction nucleotides: 7. Germline V gene sequence: CDR1 LGHNA, CDR2 YSLEER. CDR3 in DNA: TGCGCCAGCAGCCACCACACTAGCGGGGGGGCGGCAGATACGCAGTATTTT. As protein: CASSHHTSGGAADTQYF.

The V call is TRBV9, the J call TRBJ1-2, with D perhaps TRBD1 (5 bases). Germline-derived CDR1 and CDR2 are SGDLS and YYNGEE. V shed 1 base and J shed 4 bases, with 14 bases lying between them. This CDR3 comprises 15 residues. CDR3 sequence: CASSVRDFGGYGYTF. CDR3 DNA: TGTGCCAGCAGCGTAAGGGATTTTGGGGGCTATGGCTACACCTTC.

This clone was observed once. V is TRBV2 and J is TRBJ1-1; D is possibly TRBD1 (5 bases). This CDR3 is 15 amino acids long. V dropped 6 bases and J dropped 1 base, with 15 bases sitting between them. Germline assignment: CDR1 SNHLY and CDR2 FYNNEI. The CDR3 DNA is TGTGCCAGCAGATGGACACGGGAAGAGAACACTGAAGCTTTCTTT. Protein product: CASRWTREENTEAFF. The complete variable domain, with remaining parts taken from reference TRBV2 and TRBJ1-1, reads EPEVTQTPSHQVTQMGQEVILRCVPISNHLYFYWYRQILGQKVEFLVSFYNNEISEKSEIFDDQFSVERPDGSNFTLKIRSTKLEDSAMYFCASRWTREENTEAFFGQGTRLTVV.

The chain links TRBV18 to TRBJ2-7; D is ambiguous. Trimming took off 5 bases at V and 1 base at J, with 3 bases between the two ends. CDR1 KGHSH and CDR2 LQKENI come from the germline V gene. The CDR3 has 11 residues. In DNA form, the CDR3 reads TGTGCCAGCTCAGCATCCTACGAGCAGTACTTC. Translating it yields CASSASYEQYF.

The table lists this clone with a count of one. V is TRBV9 and J is TRBJ1-2, with 7 bases that match TRBD1. This CDR3 spans 12 amino acids. V shed 3 bases, J shed 7 bases, and the junction held 3 bases outside the gene matches. Germline CDR1 SGDLS, CDR2 YYNGEE. Here the CDR3 reads CASSGKGAGYTF. As DNA, the CDR3 is TGTGCCAGCAGCGGCAAGGGGGCTGGCTACACCTTC.

This sequence joins TRBV30 and TRBJ2-1; the match to TRBD2 covers 11 bases. The CDR3 extends over 14 amino acids. V was clipped by 5 bases and J by 8 bases; unmatched bases: 8. CDR1 is GTSNPN, CDR2 SVGIG, per germline (reference sequence). The CDR3 DNA reads as TGTGCCTGGGATCAACTAGCGGGGGCCCATGAGCAGTTCTTC. Its translation is CAWDQLAGAHEQFF. Full variable domain (remainder filled in from reference TRBV30 and TRBJ2-1): SQTIHQWPATLVQPVGSPLSLECTVEGTSNPNLYWYRQAAGRGLQLLFYSVGIGQISSEVPQNLSASRPQDRQFILSSKKLLLSDSGFYLCAWDQLAGAHEQFFGPGTRLTVL.

This clone came up once. The gene calls are TRBV7-9 and TRBJ1-1; D is unresolved. Germline loops: CDR1 SEHNR, CDR2 FQNEAQ (reference sequence). Deletions cut 5 bases from V and 1 base from J, with 8 bases between. The CDR3 consists of 13 residues. The CDR3 loop reads CASSTTPNTEAFF. For the CDR3, the DNA is TGTGCCAGCAGCACCACACCGAACACTGAAGCTTTCTTT.

The chain employs TRBV5-6 and TRBJ2-2, with D tentatively TRBD1 (5 bases). The CDR3 is 15 amino acids. Germline CDR1 and CDR2: SGHDT and YYEEEE. V was cut by 0 bases and J by 4 bases, with 10 bases left in between. The CDR3 protein is CASSLVTDFTGELFF. For the CDR3, the DNA is TGTGCCAGCAGCTTGGTGACAGATTTCACCGGGGAGCTGTTTTTT.

In this sample, this clone turned up once. The chain uses TRBV30 and TRBJ1-3; no definite D call. Per the germline V gene, CDR1 is GTSNPN and CDR2 is SVGIG (reference sequence). The CDR3 covers 15 residues. The V and J ends lost 4 bases and 0 bases respectively, with 13 bases between them. The DNA for the CDR3 is TGTGCCTGGAACATGGGAACGGGCTCTGGAAACACCATATATTTT. Its protein is CAWNMGTGSGNTIYF.

This rearrangement joins TRBV19 to TRBJ2-3, with D maybe TRBD2 (5 bases). The V end lost 7 bases, the J end lost 1 base, and 12 bases lay between the germline ends. Germline-derived CDR1 and CDR2 are LNHDA and SQIVND (reference sequence). The CDR3 is 14 amino acids. The CDR3 DNA sequence: TGTGCCAGTACCCGGGTCGGGGGCACAGATACGCAGTATTTT. Translation gives CASTRVGGTDTQYF. Full variable domain (outside the CDR3, taken from reference TRBV19 and TRBJ2-3): DGGITQSPKYLFRKEGQNVTLSCEQNLNHDAMYWYRQDPGQGLRLIYYSQIVNDFQKGDIAEGYSVSREKKESFPLTVTSAQKNPTAFYLCASTRVGGTDTQYFGPGTRLTVL.

This clone has a handful of counts. V and J are TRBV5-4 and TRBJ1-2; TRBD1 agrees at 7 bases. The CDR3 extends over 13 amino acids. V trimming: 4 bases; J trimming: 7 bases; junction bases outside the gene matches: 7. The germline CDR1 and CDR2 sequences are SGHNT and YYREEE (reference sequence). The CDR3: CASSRGQALGYTF. For the CDR3, the DNA is TGTGCCAGCAGCCGAGGACAGGCCCTTGGCTACACCTTC.

The chain recombines TRBV9 with TRBJ1-1; D gene uncertain. V was pared by 4 bases and J by 7 bases, with 20 bases between. The CDR3 has 15 amino acids. Germline V lookup: CDR1 SGDLS, CDR2 YYNGEE. The CDR3 nucleotides read TGTGCCAGCAGCCCTCCTAGTTTCCTCGGCGATGAAGCTTTCTTT. Protein: CASSPPSFLGDEAFF.

For this clone: Other DNA sequences in this sample translate to the same CDR3. The V call is TRBV12-3 or TRBV12-4, the J call TRBJ2-7, with 8 positions matching TRBD2. This CDR3 comprises 13 residues. With 3 bases clipped from V and 4 bases from J, the junction kept 2 bases outside the gene matches. The CDR3 bases are TGTGCCAGCAGTTTTCGGGGGGGATACGAGCAGTACTTC. Its translation is CASSFRGGYEQYF.

The rearrangement links TRBV5-8 to TRBJ1-5; D remains ambiguous. The germline V and J ends were trimmed by 1 base and 5 bases, with 16 bases remaining between them. Looked up from germline, CDR1 is SGHTS and CDR2 is YDEGEE. The CDR3 covers 16 residues. DNA for the CDR3: TGTGCCAGCAGCTTGTCCCCGGGGATGAGAGATCAGCCCCAGCATTTT. This translates into CASSLSPGMRDQPQHF. Looking up the rest from reference TRBV5-8 and TRBJ1-5 gives the full variable domain: EAGVTQSPTHLIKTRGQQATLRCSPISGHTSVYWYQQALGLGLQFLLWYDEGEERNRGNFPPRFSGRQFPNYSSELNVNALELEDSALYLCASSLSPGMRDQPQHFGDGTRLSIL.

This chain joins TRBV28 and TRBJ1-5, with 7 bases lining up with TRBD1. Germline V gene data show CDR1 as MDHEN and CDR2 as SYDVKM. The CDR3 runs to 14 residues. V shed 3 bases and J 1 base; nucleotides not matched to a gene: 0. Here the CDR3 reads CASSLDRSNQPQHF. CDR3 nucleotides: TGTGCCAGCAGTTTGGACAGGAGCAATCAGCCCCAGCATTTT.

V is TRBV18 and J is TRBJ1-4, with D possibly TRBD1 on 5 matching bases. Between the trimmed V and J ends, which lost 1 base and 6 bases, there was a span of 15 bases. The CDR3 is 16 amino acids. Germline V CDR1 and CDR2: KGHSH, LQKENI. The CDR3 region has the DNA TGTGCCAGCTCACCACGAAAAGGGGAGGGACATGAAAAACTGTTTTTT. It specifies CASSPRKGEGHEKLFF.

The chain joins TRBV27 to TRBJ2-5, with D possibly being TRBD2 (6 bases). The V gene's germline CDR1 is MNHEY and CDR2 SMNVEV (reference sequence). Trimming pared 6 bases from V and 7 bases from J, leaving 18 bases between. The CDR3 spans 14 residues. CDR3 protein: CASSRIGSAGTQYF. Written as DNA, the CDR3 is TGTGCCAGCAGCCGCATCGGGAGCGCTGGGACCCAGTACTTC.

The chain is built from TRBV4-3 and TRBJ1-5; D is uncertain. The V gene's germline CDR1 is LGHNA and CDR2 YSLEER. The V gene lost 1 base and the J gene lost 0 bases, with 7 bases spanning the gap. The CDR3 length is 15 residues. The CDR3 nucleotides read TGCGCCAGCAGCCAAGCTTACATTAGCAATCAGCCCCAGCATTTT. As protein: CASSQAYISNQPQHF.

This chain links TRBV7-2 with TRBJ1-5; D not resolved. The CDR3 runs to 13 residues. The germline V gene encodes CDR1 SGHTA and CDR2 FQGNSA. Trimming removed 1 base from V and 4 bases from J, with 5 bases in between. The CDR3 region has the DNA TGTGCCAGCAGCTTAGGGTATAATCAGCCCCAGCATTTT. Its protein product is CASSLGYNQPQHF.

V gene TRBV18 combines with J gene TRBJ2-1; D tentatively reads TRBD1 or TRBD2 (5 bases each). The germline V gene has CDR1 KGHSH and CDR2 LQKENI. V was pared by 2 bases and J by 6 bases, with 14 bases between. This CDR3 is built from 15 residues. The chain's CDR3 is CASSPTGSGGNEQFF. DNA of the CDR3: TGTGCCAGCTCACCAACTGGGTCTGGGGGCAATGAGCAGTTCTTC.

The rearrangement uses TRBV7-9 and TRBJ2-2, with D perhaps TRBD1 or TRBD2 (6 bases each). Germline lookup yields CDR1 SEHNR and CDR2 FQNEAQ (reference sequence). Trimming stripped 5 bases from V and 5 bases from J, with 15 bases between. This CDR3 is 15 amino acids long. The CDR3 sequence is CASSPRGAGTGELFF. The CDR3 DNA reads as TGTGCCAGCAGCCCCAGGGGAGCGGGTACCGGGGAGCTGTTTTTT.

The genes are TRBV28 and TRBJ1-2; perhaps TRBD1 as D (5 bases). Looked up from germline, CDR1 is MDHEN and CDR2 is SYDVKM. Trimming shortened V by 7 bases and J by 2 bases, and 8 bases separated the two germline ends. CDR3 size: 12 residues. This CDR3 is CASNRSNYGYTF. For the CDR3, the DNA is TGTGCCAGCAACAGGTCGAACTATGGCTACACCTTC.